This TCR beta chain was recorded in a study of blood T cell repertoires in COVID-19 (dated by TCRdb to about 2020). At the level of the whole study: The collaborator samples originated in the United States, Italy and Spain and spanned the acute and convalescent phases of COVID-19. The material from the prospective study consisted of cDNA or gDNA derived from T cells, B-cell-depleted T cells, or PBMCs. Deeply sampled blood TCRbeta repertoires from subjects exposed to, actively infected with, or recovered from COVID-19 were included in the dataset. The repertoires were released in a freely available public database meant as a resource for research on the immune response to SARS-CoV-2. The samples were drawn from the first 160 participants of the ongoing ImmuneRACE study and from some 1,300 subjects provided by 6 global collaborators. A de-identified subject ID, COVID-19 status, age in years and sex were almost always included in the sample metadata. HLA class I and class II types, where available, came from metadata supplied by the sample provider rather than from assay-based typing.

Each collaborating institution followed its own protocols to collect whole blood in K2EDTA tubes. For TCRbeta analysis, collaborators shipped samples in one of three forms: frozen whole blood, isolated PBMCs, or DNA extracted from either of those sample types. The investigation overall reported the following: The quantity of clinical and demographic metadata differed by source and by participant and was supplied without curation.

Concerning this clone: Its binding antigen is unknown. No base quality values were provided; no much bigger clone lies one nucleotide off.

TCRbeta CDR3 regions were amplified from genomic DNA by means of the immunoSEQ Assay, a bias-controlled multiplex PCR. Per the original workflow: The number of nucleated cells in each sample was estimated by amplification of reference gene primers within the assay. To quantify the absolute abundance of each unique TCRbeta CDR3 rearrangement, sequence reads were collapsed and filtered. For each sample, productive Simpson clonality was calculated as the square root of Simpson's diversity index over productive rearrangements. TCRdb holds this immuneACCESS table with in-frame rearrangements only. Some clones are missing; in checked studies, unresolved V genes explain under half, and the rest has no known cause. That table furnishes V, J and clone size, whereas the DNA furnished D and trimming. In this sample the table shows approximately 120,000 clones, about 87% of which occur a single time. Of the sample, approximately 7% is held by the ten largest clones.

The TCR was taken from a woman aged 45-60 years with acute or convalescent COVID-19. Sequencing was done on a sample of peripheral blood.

The CDR3 loop reads CASSPVTGQGGYGYTF. The bases are TGTGCCAGCAGCCCAGTCACGGGACAGGGCGGCTATGGCTACACCTTC. In this chain, TRBV3-1 (or the pseudogene TRBV3-2) is recombined with TRBJ1-2; TRBD1 lines up with 9 middle nucleotides. Inclusive of the bounding cysteine and phenylalanine, the CDR3 is 16 residues long. The entry retains the CDR3 DNA only, 48 bases that are in frame from base 1. From a lookup of the germline V gene (reference sequence), CDR1 and CDR2 are LGHDT and YNNKEL. Trimmed from V: 4 bases; trimmed from J: 4 bases; junction bases lacking a gene match: 10.